A selection of T cell receptor beta chains follows, all from one sample in a study of identical twins. TCRdb analysed the 5' RACE reads with MiXCR anew, one entry per CDR3 protein. The sample lists 600,000 to 700,000 distinct CDR3 sequences, 21% seen once, with more than 4% in the top ten. These data were likewise used in another study, on T cells expressing NK-cell markers.

Material: PBMCs. The receptors derive from a young woman in good health. CDR3s include the opening cysteine and the closing phenylalanine or tryptophan. The D gene is left open where the match is weak. Some rows have no size entry. The others give once, few or many, or a class for an expanded clone.

v_gene	d_gene	abundance	j_gene	CDR3nt	CDR3aa
TRBV2	NA	many	TRBJ1-2	TGTGCCAGCAGTGAAGGTCTTAGTGGCTACACCTTC	CASSEGLSGYTF
TRBV27	NA	NA	TRBJ2-2	TGTGCCAGCAGACTCTTCAGGGGGGGTACCGGGGAGCTGTTTTTT	CASRLFRGGTGELFF
TRBV5-1	NA	many	TRBJ2-5	TGCGCCAGCAGCTTAAATGCCCTCCAAGAGACCCAGTACTTC	CASSLNALQETQYF
TRBV7-3	TRBD1	NA	TRBJ2-7	TGTGCCAGCAGCGCGAGCCCGGGACAGGGGTTAGGCGAGCAGTACTTC	CASSASPGQGLGEQYF
TRBV5-1	NA	NA	TRBJ2-5	TGCGCCAGCAGCTTGGGAGGCCAGAGGGAGACCCAGTACTTC	CASSLGGQRETQYF
TRBV5-1	TRBD2	few	TRBJ2-3	TGCGCCAGCAGCTTGGGACTAGCGGAGTCAGATACGCAGTATTTT	CASSLGLAESDTQYF
TRBV6-5	NA	many	TRBJ1-1	TGTGCCAGCAGCCGGGGGGGCACTGAAGCTTTCTTT	CASSRGGTEAFF
TRBV9	NA	few	TRBJ2-1	TGTGCCAGCAGCGCCCTCGCGATCGGGGGGCAGAGTAGCTCCTACAATGAGCAGTTCTTC	CASSALAIGGQSSSYNEQFF
TRBV15	TRBD2	NA	TRBJ2-5	TGTGCCACCAGCAGAGTTCTAGCGGGGGGCGGGGAGACCCAGTACTTC	CATSRVLAGGGETQYF
TRBV12-3/TRBV12-4	NA	NA	TRBJ1-5	TGTGCCAGCAGTTTTGGAGGCCAGCCCCAGCATTTT	CASSFGGQPQHF
TRBV7-8	TRBD1	few	TRBJ1-2	TGTGCCAGCACCCTGACCGCCGACAGGGGGACGGGCTACACCTTC	CASTLTADRGTGYTF
TRBV18	NA	NA	TRBJ2-5	TGTGCCAGCTCACTTGACGATGTGGCTAGCGTGCAAGAGACCCAGTACTTC	CASSLDDVASVQETQYF
TRBV9	NA	NA	TRBJ2-2	TGTGCCAGCAGCTCTACCCTGGGGGTAGCCTGGCGTACCGGGGAGCTGTTTTTT	CASSSTLGVAWRTGELFF
TRBV12-3/TRBV12-4	NA	few	TRBJ1-2	TGTGCCAGCAGCCGAGCTAATAGCTACACCTTC	CASSRANSYTF
TRBV7-9	NA	few	TRBJ2-7	TGTGCCAGCACTCGGACGGACACCTACGAGCAGTACTTC	CASTRTDTYEQYF
TRBV20-1	NA	many	TRBJ2-3	TGCAGTGCTAGAGATGGGGGCCCCGATACGCAGTATTTT	CSARDGGPDTQYF
TRBV10-3	TRBD1	few	TRBJ2-2	TGTGCCATCAGTCTCCGGGGGACAGGGGACACCGGGGAGCTGTTTTTT	CAISLRGTGDTGELFF
TRBV12-3/TRBV12-4	NA	NA	TRBJ2-1	TGTGCCAGCAGCCGGCTTGAGACCTCTGACAATGAGCAGTTCTTC	CASSRLETSDNEQFF
TRBV5-1	NA	NA	TRBJ2-2	TGCGCCAGCAGCTTGGTGGGCAGCCACACCGGGGAGCTGTTTTTT	CASSLVGSHTGELFF
TRBV6-1	NA	NA	TRBJ1-1	TGTGCCAGCGGCGGGACGGAGTTAACTGAGGATATGAACACTGAAGCTTTCTTT	CASGGTELTEDMNTEAFF
TRBV6-5	TRBD2	many	TRBJ2-3	TGTGCCAGCAGTTCCCCGGGGACTAGCGGCACAGATACGCAGTATTTT	CASSSPGTSGTDTQYF
TRBV6-2/TRBV6-3	NA	few	TRBJ2-1	TGTGCCAGCAGTTACTCACTAGTCTCCTACAATGAGCAGTTCTTC	CASSYSLVSYNEQFF
TRBV7-9	NA	NA	TRBJ2-5	TGTGCCAGCAGCTTCCTGTCCTCAGGAGAGACCCAGTACTTC	CASSFLSSGETQYF
TRBV6-5	NA	NA	TRBJ1-1	TGTGCCAGCAGTTACTGGGGGGCCGGGGAGAGCACTGAAGCTTTCTTT	CASSYWGAGESTEAFF
TRBV5-1	NA	many	TRBJ2-7	TGCGCCAGCAGCCTAGGTGACGGGGAAGGGTCCTACGAGCAGTACTTC	CASSLGDGEGSYEQYF
TRBV28	TRBD1	NA	TRBJ2-7	TGTGCCAGCAGTCTTACTACCCCGGACAGGGTCCCCTACGAGCAGTACTTC	CASSLTTPDRVPYEQYF
TRBV5-1	TRBD1	few	TRBJ2-7	TGCGCCAGCAGCCCGGGACAGTCATGGGGCGAGCAGTACTTC	CASSPGQSWGEQYF
TRBV7-2	NA	few	TRBJ1-2	TGTGCCAGCAGCTTAGATCCAGGGGACTATGGCTACACCTTC	CASSLDPGDYGYTF
TRBV7-6	TRBD2	once	TRBJ2-5	TGTGCCAGCAGCCCAAGGGCTAGCGGGAACCAAGAGACCCAGTACTTC	CASSPRASGNQETQYF
TRBV29-1	TRBD2	NA	TRBJ2-1	TGCAGCGTTCCTAGCGGGAGGTACAATGAGCAGTTCTTC	CSVPSGRYNEQFF
TRBV7-8	NA	many	TRBJ2-5	TGTGCCAGCAGCTTAGCTTCCGGGACGCCCACCTTCTCGGAGACCCAGTACTTC	CASSLASGTPTFSETQYF
TRBV20-1	TRBD2	few	TRBJ2-1	TGCAGTGCTAGTACTGTAGGACTAGCGGCACAGAGCTCCTACAATGAGCAGTTCTTC	CSASTVGLAAQSSYNEQFF
TRBV7-7	TRBD2	NA	TRBJ2-5	TGTGCTAGCAGCCCCGGGCTAGCGGTCGGGACCCAGTACTTC	CASSPGLAVGTQYF
TRBV6-1	NA	few	TRBJ1-5	TGTGCCAGCAGTCCAGGCCCGACAGGTACGCGCAATCAGCCCCAGCATTTT	CASSPGPTGTRNQPQHF
TRBV6-1	NA	NA	TRBJ2-7	TGTGCCAGCAGTCCTCCCAAAGGGAGGAACGAGCAGTACTTC	CASSPPKGRNEQYF
TRBV7-9	NA	NA	TRBJ2-1	TGTGCCAGCAGCCCTGGACAGCTCTATAATGAGCAGTTCTTC	CASSPGQLYNEQFF
TRBV10-3	NA	NA	TRBJ1-5	TGTGCCATCAGTGTCGGGAGCTCAGCGGGGACGAATCAGCCCCAGCATTTT	CAISVGSSAGTNQPQHF
TRBV6-5	NA	few	TRBJ1-2	TGTGCCAGCAGTTACTCGCCTACTAACTATGGCTACACCTTC	CASSYSPTNYGYTF
TRBV6-2/TRBV6-3	TRBD2	many	TRBJ2-2	TGTGCCGTCAAGCGGGAGCCCGGGGAGCTGTTTTTT	CAVKREPGELFF
TRBV30	NA	NA	TRBJ2-3	TGTGCCTGGAGTGGGGCCCTTTTAGCGAGAACAGATACGCAGTATTTT	CAWSGALLARTDTQYF
TRBV29-1	TRBD2	few	TRBJ2-1	TGCAGCGCAATAGCGGGAGGAGGTCACAATGAGCAGTTCTTC	CSAIAGGGHNEQFF
TRBV20-1	TRBD2	NA	TRBJ2-1	TGCAGTGCTAGATATGGTCTAGCGGGAGTCAATGAGCAGTTCTTC	CSARYGLAGVNEQFF
TRBV10-3	TRBD2	few	TRBJ2-3	TGTGCCATCAGTATCCGTACAACTAGCGGGGGAAGCACAGATACGCAGTATTTT	CAISIRTTSGGSTDTQYF
TRBV5-4	TRBD2	NA	TRBJ2-3	TGTGCCAGCAGCTTGGTTGTGGCGGGGGTAGGCACAGATACGCAGTATTTT	CASSLVVAGVGTDTQYF
TRBV7-2	NA	NA	TRBJ2-5	TGTGCCAGCAGCCCGTGGGTCCCCCAAGAGACCCAGTACTTC	CASSPWVPQETQYF
TRBV20-1	NA	many	TRBJ2-5	TGCAGTGCTAGAAGGGCACAAGAGACCCAGTACTTC	CSARRAQETQYF
TRBV4-2	NA	NA	TRBJ1-1	TGTGCCAGCAGCCAAGACAGGGTGGCTGAAGCTTTCTTT	CASSQDRVAEAFF